This T cell receptor (beta chain) was documented in a study of beta chain features in type 1 diabetes. Using CD45RO/CCR7/CD25/CD127/CD95/CD27, CD4+ naive, central memory, regulatory and stem cell-like memory cells were sorted. This clone was counted between two and nine times. Its antigen is not identified. General study results and limits: Across all four CD4+ subsets, people with type 1 diabetes showed modestly shorter TCRB CDR3s. More deletions and fewer insertions at VDJ junctions were seen in type 1 diabetes patients. The naive, central memory and Treg TCRB repertoires looked more alike in patients than they did in healthy donors.

Of the isolated RNA, all was reverse transcribed, and so the sequenced material was expressed TCRB transcripts. TCRdb keeps only in-frame clones here, not all; method: immunoSEQ multiplex PCR. The top ten clones hold less than 1.5% of a sample with 140,000 to 150,000 clones, about 12% of them seen once. Germline CDR1 reads SNHLY; CDR2 reads FYNNEI. With 4 bases clipped from V and 8 bases from J, the junction kept 2 bases outside the gene matches. This CDR3 is 12 amino acids long. The gene calls are TRBV2 and TRBJ2-1, with 7 positions matching TRBD1. The clonotype was recovered from a man between 18 and 29 years old with type 1 diabetes. Sequencing was carried out using central memory CD4+ T cells from blood. CDR3 sequence reads: CASSVQGYEQFF. In DNA form, the CDR3 reads TGTGCCAGCAGTGTACAGGGGTATGAGCAGTTCTTC. Together with reference TRBV2 and TRBJ2-1, the CDR3 gives the full variable domain: EPEVTQTPSHQVTQMGQEVILRCVPISNHLYFYWYRQILGQKVEFLVSFYNNEISEKSEIFDDQFSVERPDGSNFTLKIRSTKLEDSAMYFCASSVQGYEQFFGPGTRLTVL.